The subject of this entry is one T cell receptor beta chain. This sample is drawn from a study of CXCR3-negative and CXCR3-positive naive CD8 T cells. This CDR3 has 18 amino acids. Via 5' RACE with UMI labels, TRB cDNA libraries were prepared. TCRdb reprocessed the 5' RACE reads and reports one entry per CDR3 protein, with no DNA. This sample's clone table lists about 120,000 distinct CDR3 sequences. Researchers reported sorting every CD8+ T cell subset in triplicate, 250,000 to 300,000 cells per sort. The material sequenced was naive CXCR3- CD8+ T cells from blood. The subset: CD45RO-CCR7+CD27+CD95- naive CD8+ T cells lacking CXCR3 (TNR3-). J is TRBJ1-2 and V is TRBV12-3 or TRBV12-4; TCRdb selects TRBD1, and the lack of DNA leaves this call unchecked. The sequence came from a human donor in good health. Some clones in this sample may be carry-over from other donors' samples. The CDR3: CASRLAPRQSTPNYGYTF.